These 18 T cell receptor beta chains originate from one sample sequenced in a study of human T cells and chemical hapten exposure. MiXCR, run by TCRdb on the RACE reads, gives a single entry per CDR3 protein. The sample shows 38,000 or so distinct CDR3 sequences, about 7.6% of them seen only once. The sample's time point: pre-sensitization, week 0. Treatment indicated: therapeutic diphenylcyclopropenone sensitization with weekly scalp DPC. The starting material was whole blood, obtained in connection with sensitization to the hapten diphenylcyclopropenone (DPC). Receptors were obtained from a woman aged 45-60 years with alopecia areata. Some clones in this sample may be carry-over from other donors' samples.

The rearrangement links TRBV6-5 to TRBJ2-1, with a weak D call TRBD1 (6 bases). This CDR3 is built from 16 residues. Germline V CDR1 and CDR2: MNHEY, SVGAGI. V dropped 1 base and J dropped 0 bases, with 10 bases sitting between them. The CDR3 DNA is TGTGCCAGCAGTTACTTTGGGACACCCTCCTACAATGAGCAGTTCTTC. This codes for CASSYFGTPSYNEQFF.

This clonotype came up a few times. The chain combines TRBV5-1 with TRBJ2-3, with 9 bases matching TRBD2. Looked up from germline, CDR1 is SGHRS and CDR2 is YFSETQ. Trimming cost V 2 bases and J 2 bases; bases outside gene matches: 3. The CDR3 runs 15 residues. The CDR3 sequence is CASSLLAGDTDTQYF. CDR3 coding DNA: TGCGCCAGCAGCTTATTAGCGGGAGACACAGATACGCAGTATTTT.

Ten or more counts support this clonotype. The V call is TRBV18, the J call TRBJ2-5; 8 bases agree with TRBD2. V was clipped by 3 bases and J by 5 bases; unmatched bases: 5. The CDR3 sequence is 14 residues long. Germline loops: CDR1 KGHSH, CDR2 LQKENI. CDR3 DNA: TGTGCCAGCTCACCCCAGCGGGGGCGTGAGACCCAGTACTTC. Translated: CASSPQRGRETQYF.

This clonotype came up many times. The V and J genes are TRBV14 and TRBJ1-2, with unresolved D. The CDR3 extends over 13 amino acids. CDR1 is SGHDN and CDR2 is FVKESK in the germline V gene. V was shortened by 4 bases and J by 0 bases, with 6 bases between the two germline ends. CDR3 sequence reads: CASSLIANYGYTF. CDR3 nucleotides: TGTGCCAGCAGCCTCATTGCTAACTATGGCTACACCTTC.

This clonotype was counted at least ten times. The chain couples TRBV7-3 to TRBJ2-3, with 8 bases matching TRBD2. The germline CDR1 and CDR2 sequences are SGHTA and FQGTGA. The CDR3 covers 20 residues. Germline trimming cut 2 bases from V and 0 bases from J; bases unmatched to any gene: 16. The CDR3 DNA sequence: TGTGCCAGCAGCTTACGGGGTATGAGCGGGAGTTTCCACAGCACAGATACGCAGTATTTT. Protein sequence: CASSLRGMSGSFHSTDTQYF.

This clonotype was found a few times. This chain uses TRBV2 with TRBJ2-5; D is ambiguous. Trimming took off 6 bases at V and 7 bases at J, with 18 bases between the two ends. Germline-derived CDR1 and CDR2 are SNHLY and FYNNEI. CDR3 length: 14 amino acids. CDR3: CASRPGALMGTQYF. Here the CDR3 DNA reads TGTGCCAGCAGACCGGGTGCGCTCATGGGGACCCAGTACTTC.

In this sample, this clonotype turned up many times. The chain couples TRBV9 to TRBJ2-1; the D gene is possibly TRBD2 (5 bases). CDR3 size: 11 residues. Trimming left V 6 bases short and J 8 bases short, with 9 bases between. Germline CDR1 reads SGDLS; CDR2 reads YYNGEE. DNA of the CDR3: TGTGCCAGCACTAGGCGGGATGAGCAGTTCTTC. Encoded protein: CASTRRDEQFF.

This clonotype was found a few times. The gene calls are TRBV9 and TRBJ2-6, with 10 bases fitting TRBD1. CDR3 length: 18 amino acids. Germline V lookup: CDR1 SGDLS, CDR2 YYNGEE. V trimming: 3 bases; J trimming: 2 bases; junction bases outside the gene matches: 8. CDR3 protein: CASSDLGQGGAGANVLTF. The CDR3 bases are TGTGCCAGCAGCGATCTCGGACAGGGGGGCGCTGGGGCCAACGTCCTGACTTTC.

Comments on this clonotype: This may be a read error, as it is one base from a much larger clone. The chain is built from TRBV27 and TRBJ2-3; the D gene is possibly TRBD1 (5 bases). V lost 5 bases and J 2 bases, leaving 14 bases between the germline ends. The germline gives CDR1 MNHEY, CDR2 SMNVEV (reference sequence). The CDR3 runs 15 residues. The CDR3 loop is CASSPLGAHTDTQYF. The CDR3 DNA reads TGTGCCAGCAGTCCTCTTGGGGCTCACACAGATACGCAGTATTTT.

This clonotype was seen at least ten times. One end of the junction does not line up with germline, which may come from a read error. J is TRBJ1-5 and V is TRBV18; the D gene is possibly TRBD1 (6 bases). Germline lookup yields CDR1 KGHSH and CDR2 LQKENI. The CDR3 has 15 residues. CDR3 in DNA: TGTGCCAGCTCCCCACAGGGTCCGGGCAATCAGCCCCAGCATTTT. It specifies CASSPQGPGNQPQHF.

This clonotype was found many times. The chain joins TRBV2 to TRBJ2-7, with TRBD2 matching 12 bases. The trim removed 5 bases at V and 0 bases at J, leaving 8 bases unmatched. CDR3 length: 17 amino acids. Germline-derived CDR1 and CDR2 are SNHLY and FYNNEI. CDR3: CASSFRTSGASSYEQYF. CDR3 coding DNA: TGTGCCAGCAGTTTCAGGACTAGCGGGGCGAGCTCCTACGAGCAGTACTTC.

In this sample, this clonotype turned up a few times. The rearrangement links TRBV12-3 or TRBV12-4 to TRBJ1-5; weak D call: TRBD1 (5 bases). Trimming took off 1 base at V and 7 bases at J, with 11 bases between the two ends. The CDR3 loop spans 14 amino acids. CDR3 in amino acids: CASSLGAGWQPQHF. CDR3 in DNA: TGTGCCAGCAGTTTAGGGGCAGGGTGGCAGCCCCAGCATTTT.

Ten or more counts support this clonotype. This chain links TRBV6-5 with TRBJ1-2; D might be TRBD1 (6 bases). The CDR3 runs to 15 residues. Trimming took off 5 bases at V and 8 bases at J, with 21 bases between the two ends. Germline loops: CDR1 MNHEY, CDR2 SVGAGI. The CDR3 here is CASSTRGRSGLGYTF. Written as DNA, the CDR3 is TGTGCCAGCAGTACCAGGGGCCGGTCAGGGTTGGGCTACACCTTC.

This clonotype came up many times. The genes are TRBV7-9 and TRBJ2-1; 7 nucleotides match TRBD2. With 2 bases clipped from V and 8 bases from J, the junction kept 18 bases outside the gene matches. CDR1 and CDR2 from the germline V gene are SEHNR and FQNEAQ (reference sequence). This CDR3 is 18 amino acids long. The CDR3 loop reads CASSLRAGDVVVIHEQFF. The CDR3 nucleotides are TGTGCCAGCAGCTTACGCGCGGGAGACGTCGTCGTAATCCATGAGCAGTTCTTC.

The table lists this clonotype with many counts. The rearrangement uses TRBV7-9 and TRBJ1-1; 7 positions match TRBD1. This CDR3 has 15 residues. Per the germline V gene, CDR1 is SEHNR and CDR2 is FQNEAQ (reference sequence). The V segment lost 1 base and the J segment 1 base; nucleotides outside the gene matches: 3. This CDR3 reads CASSLGTGRNTEAFF. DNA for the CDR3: TGTGCCAGCAGCTTAGGGACAGGACGGAACACTGAAGCTTTCTTT.

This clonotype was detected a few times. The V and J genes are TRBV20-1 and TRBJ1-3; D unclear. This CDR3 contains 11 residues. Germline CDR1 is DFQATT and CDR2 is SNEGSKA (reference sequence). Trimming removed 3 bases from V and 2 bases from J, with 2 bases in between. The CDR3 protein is CSASTGNTIYF. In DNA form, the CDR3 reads TGCAGTGCTAGTACTGGAAACACCATATATTTT.

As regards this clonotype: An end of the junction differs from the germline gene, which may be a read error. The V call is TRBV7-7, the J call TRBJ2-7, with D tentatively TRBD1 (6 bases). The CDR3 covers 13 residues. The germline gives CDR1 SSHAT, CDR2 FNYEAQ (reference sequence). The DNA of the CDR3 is TGTGCTAGCAGCAGAACAGGGTCCTACGAGCAGTACTTC. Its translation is CASSRTGSYEQYF.

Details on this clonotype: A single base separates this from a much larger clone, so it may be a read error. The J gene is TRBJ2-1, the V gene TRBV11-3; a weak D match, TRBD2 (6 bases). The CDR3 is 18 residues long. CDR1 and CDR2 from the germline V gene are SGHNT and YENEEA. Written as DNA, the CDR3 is TGTGTCAGCAGCCAAATTCCTACGACTAGAGACGGTGTCCATGAGCAGTTCTTC. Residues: CVSSQIPTTRDGVHEQFF.